A single sample gave rise to the 25 T cell receptor beta chains below, sequenced in a study of OX40 agonist ivuxolimab in advanced cancers. Sequencing used immunoSEQ multiplex PCR; TCRdb keeps in-frame clones, though not all of them. The sample comprises roughly 49,000 clones, around nine tenths of which are singletons, and 10% rests with the top ten. The input for sequencing was CD4+ or CD8+ T cells sorted from blood, taken in a trial of the OX40 agonist ivuxolimab. These receptors all come from an adult with an advanced solid tumor such as melanoma, head and neck, liver or kidney cancer.

This clone occurred a few times. The rearrangement links TRBV6-5 to TRBJ2-5; 8 nucleotides agree with TRBD1. V was clipped by 6 bases and J by 4 bases; unmatched bases: 7. The CDR3 has 14 amino acids. From germline, CDR1 is MNHEY and CDR2 SVGAGI. CDR3: CASSRQGWGETQYF. CDR3 coding DNA: TGTGCCAGCAGCCGACAGGGGTGGGGAGAGACCCAGTACTTC.

The chain uses TRBV29-1 and TRBJ1-1, with a weak D call TRBD1 (5 bases). Germline CDR1 is SQVTM and CDR2 is ANQGSEA. Trimming left V 4 bases short and J 5 bases short, with 20 bases between. The CDR3 contains 15 residues. The CDR3 DNA reads TGCAGCGTTGGAGCAGGGCAGGGCTTTGGAACTGAAGCTTTCTTT. Translated: CSVGAGQGFGTEAFF.

The chain employs TRBV27 and TRBJ2-7, with 7 positions matching TRBD1. J gave up 2 bases and V 5 bases, and 3 bases lay outside the gene matches. The CDR3 consists of 13 residues. CDR1 and CDR2 (germline): MNHEY, SMNVEV (reference sequence). For the CDR3, the DNA is TGTGCCAGCAGTCCCGGGACAGCCTACGAGCAGTACTTC. Encoded protein: CASSPGTAYEQYF.

This chain joins TRBV7-6 and TRBJ1-1; 8 bases match TRBD1. J gave up 3 bases and V 4 bases, and 4 bases lay outside the gene matches. CDR3 length: 14 residues. The V gene's germline CDR1 is SGHVS and CDR2 FNYEAQ. This chain's CDR3 is CASSSGQVYTEAFF. CDR3 coding DNA: TGTGCCAGCAGCTCGGGACAGGTCTACACTGAAGCTTTCTTT.

The chain recombines TRBV12-5 with TRBJ2-7; D is unresolved. The V end lost 6 bases, the J end lost 1 base, and 7 bases lay between the germline ends. The CDR3 consists of 12 residues. Germline V gives CDR1 LGHNT, CDR2 FRNRAP. The CDR3 spells CASGAESYEQYF. The CDR3 DNA reads TGTGCTAGTGGGGCGGAATCCTACGAGCAGTACTTC. The variable domain in full, with the rest retrieved from reference TRBV12-5 and TRBJ2-7, is DARVTQTPRHKVTEMGQEVTMRCQPILGHNTVFWYRQTMMQGLELLAYFRNRAPLDDSGMPKDRFSAEMPDATLATLKIQPSEPRDSAVYFCASGAESYEQYFGPGTRLTVT.

The rearrangement links TRBV4-3 to TRBJ1-6; 9 nucleotides match TRBD1. Trimming at V came to 4 bases and at J to 10 bases, leaving 5 bases not matched to a gene. Per the germline V gene, CDR1 is LGHNA and CDR2 is YSLEER. CDR3 length: 14 amino acids. The CDR3 loop reads CASSRYRGQSPLHF. The CDR3 nucleotides read TGCGCCAGCAGCCGCTACAGGGGGCAGTCACCCCTCCACTTT.

This chain joins TRBV7-3 and TRBJ1-3; the D is unclear. Trimming left V 2 bases short and J 3 bases short, with 11 bases between. Looked up from germline, CDR1 is SGHTA and CDR2 is FQGTGA. This CDR3 has 15 amino acids. The CDR3 nucleotides read TGTGCCAGCAGCTTATCGGGCGGATTTGGAAACACCATATATTTT. It specifies CASSLSGGFGNTIYF.

In its sample, this clone was seen many times. The chain couples TRBV29-1 to TRBJ2-7; 9 bases line up with TRBD1. Germline V gene lookup returns CDR1 SQVTM and CDR2 ANQGSEA. Germline trimming cut 3 bases from V and 3 bases from J; bases unmatched to any gene: 6. The CDR3 has 14 amino acids. In nucleotides, the CDR3 is TGCAGCGTTGAGGAGGACAGGGGTAACTACGAGCAGTACTTC. This encodes CSVEEDRGNYEQYF.

The V gene is TRBV6-5, the J gene TRBJ1-1; 7 positions agree with TRBD1. This CDR3 has 13 amino acids. Germline V gene sequence: CDR1 MNHEY, CDR2 SVGAGI. The J segment lost 3 bases and the V segment lost 6 bases, leaving 4 bases of the junction unmatched. CDR3 sequence reads: CASSLGQHTEAFF. The DNA of the CDR3 is TGTGCCAGCAGCTTGGGACAGCACACTGAAGCTTTCTTT.

This clone was seen more than once but under ten times. The genes are TRBV4-3 and TRBJ1-6; 7 nucleotides agree with TRBD1. Germline trimming cut 4 bases from V and 10 bases from J; bases unmatched to any gene: 10. Germline assignment: CDR1 LGHNA and CDR2 YSLEER. CDR3 size: 15 residues. The chain's CDR3 is CASSPQTGTGSPLHF. Here the CDR3 DNA reads TGCGCCAGCAGCCCCCAGACAGGGACGGGATCACCCCTCCACTTT.

This chain connects TRBV7-8 to TRBJ2-7; TRBD1 or TRBD2 may be the D gene (5 bases each). The CDR3 contains 14 residues. The germline V and J ends were trimmed by 5 bases and 2 bases, with 13 bases remaining between them. The germline gives CDR1 SGHVS, CDR2 FQNEAQ. DNA of the CDR3: TGTGCCAGCAGCACCCGGGACCAACCCTACGAGCAGTACTTC. It translates to CASSTRDQPYEQYF.

The rearrangement joins TRBV11-3 to TRBJ2-5; maybe TRBD2 (5 bases). Trimming removed 0 bases at V and 1 base at J, with 9 bases between. This CDR3 has 15 residues. Germline values: CDR1 SGHNT, CDR2 YENEEA. The CDR3 region is CASSLDGSFQETQYF. As DNA, the CDR3 is TGTGCCAGCAGCTTAGATGGGAGTTTCCAAGAGACCCAGTACTTC. The whole variable domain, remainder taken from reference TRBV11-3 and TRBJ2-5, is EAGVVQSPRYKIIEKKQPVAFWCNPISGHNTLYWYLQNLGQGPELLIRYENEEAVDDSQLPKDRFSAERLKGVDSTLKIQPAELGDSAVYLCASSLDGSFQETQYFGPGTRLLVL.

The chain recombines TRBV5-4 with TRBJ2-3, with TRBD2 identical over 10 bases. The CDR3 totals 14 residues. The trim removed 2 bases at V and 8 bases at J, leaving 5 bases unmatched. Germline values: CDR1 SGHNT, CDR2 YYREEE (reference sequence). CDR3 protein: CASSFTGLAPTQYF. The CDR3 DNA follows: TGTGCCAGCAGCTTTACGGGACTAGCGCCTACGCAGTATTTT.

This chain links TRBV2 with TRBJ2-7; perhaps TRBD1 as D (6 bases). The CDR3 loop spans 13 amino acids. Trimming cost V 11 bases and J 2 bases, with 16 bases left between them. Per germline, CDR1 SNHLY and CDR2 FYNNEI. The CDR3 loop reads CAGDRLQPYEQYF. For the CDR3, the DNA is TGTGCCGGAGACAGGTTGCAACCCTACGAGCAGTACTTC.

The chain joins TRBV6-6 to TRBJ2-5, with no clear D. The CDR3 covers 11 residues. V was pared by 5 bases and J by 5 bases, with 6 bases between. Germline CDR1 MNHNY, CDR2 SVGAGI (reference sequence). The CDR3 reads CASSPWETQYF. The CDR3, as DNA: TGTGCCAGCAGTCCTTGGGAGACCCAGTACTTC.

This sequence joins TRBV30 and TRBJ2-3, with 9 bases identical to TRBD2. This CDR3 comprises 18 residues. V lost 5 bases to trimming and J lost 0 bases; unmatched junction nucleotides: 15. From germline, CDR1 is GTSNPN and CDR2 SVGIG (reference sequence). Here the CDR3 reads CAWDSSRFLAGSTDTQYF. Written as DNA, the CDR3 is TGTGCCTGGGACAGTAGCCGCTTTCTAGCGGGAAGCACAGATACGCAGTATTTT.

V and J are TRBV7-3 and TRBJ2-1, with D unclear. The CDR3 sequence is 15 residues long. Germline CDR1 is SGHTA and CDR2 is FQGTGA. The V end lost 1 base, the J end lost 4 bases, and 11 bases lay between the germline ends. The CDR3 region is CASSLSVVAYNEQFF. The DNA for the CDR3 is TGTGCCAGCAGCTTAAGCGTGGTAGCTTACAATGAGCAGTTCTTC.

The chain employs TRBV2 and TRBJ1-5; no firm D call. V dropped 9 bases and J dropped 4 bases, with 13 bases sitting between them. This CDR3 has 13 amino acids. Germline CDR1 and CDR2: SNHLY and FYNNEI. The CDR3 is CASGEGPNQPQHF. In DNA form, the CDR3 reads TGTGCCAGTGGGGAAGGGCCGAATCAGCCCCAGCATTTT.

This clone was seen more than once but under ten times. The chain combines TRBV9 with TRBJ2-5, with 7 bases fitting TRBD2. There are 15 residues in the CDR3. The ends lost 5 bases at V and 5 bases at J; junction bases unmatched: 12. Germline V gives CDR1 SGDLS, CDR2 YYNGEE. The CDR3 reads CASRAGGGRWETQYF. CDR3 in DNA: TGTGCCAGCAGGGCAGGCGGGGGACGGTGGGAGACCCAGTACTTC.

The rearrangement joins TRBV2 to TRBJ2-5; no reliable D call. The J call may be incorrect, as the DNA end agrees better with TRBJ2-7. Germline V gene lookup returns CDR1 SNHLY and CDR2 FYNNEI. The CDR3 consists of 12 residues. The CDR3 bases are TGTGCCAGCAGTGAATTTCAAAACGAGCAGTACTTC. It codes for CASSEFQNEQYF.

The V gene is TRBV7-9, the J gene TRBJ1-1; D is uncertain. In germline, CDR1 is SEHNR, CDR2 FQNEAQ (reference sequence). CDR3 length: 16 residues. The V and J ends lost 0 bases and 0 bases respectively, with 11 bases between them. The DNA for the CDR3 is TGTGCCAGCAGCTTAGCTTCACAGACGATGAACACTGAAGCTTTCTTT. Protein product: CASSLASQTMNTEAFF.

The chain links TRBV4-3 to TRBJ2-5, with TRBD1 matching 9 bases. The CDR3 has 18 amino acids. Germline CDR1 and CDR2: LGHNA and YSLEER. V dropped 4 bases and J dropped 0; count of bases not matched to a gene: 12. CDR3 DNA sequence: TGCGCCAGCAGCCCGGGACAGGGCATCCTCCCCAACCAAGAGACCCAGTACTTC. This encodes CASSPGQGILPNQETQYF.

This chain joins TRBV4-3 and TRBJ1-3; perhaps TRBD1 as D (5 bases). V was clipped by 0 bases and J by 0 bases, with 12 bases between them. Germline-derived CDR1 and CDR2 are LGHNA and YSLEER. The CDR3 runs 17 residues. The CDR3 region is CASSQDGAAYSGNTIYF. CDR3 bases: TGCGCCAGCAGCCAAGATGGGGCAGCTTACTCTGGAAACACCATATATTTT.

The J gene is TRBJ1-1, the V gene TRBV29-1, with 7 positions matching TRBD1. The germline CDR1 and CDR2 sequences are SQVTM and ANQGSEA. Trimming cost V 5 bases and J 6 bases; bases outside gene matches: 3. The length of the CDR3 is 11 residues. CDR3 nucleotides: TGCAGCGTTTGCAGGGGGTCTGAAGCTTTCTTT. Protein sequence: CSVCRGSEAFF.

The gene calls are TRBV7-6 and TRBJ1-5; D gene unclear. The CDR3 consists of 12 residues. The V end lost 1 base, the J end lost 6 bases, and 4 bases lay between the germline ends. The germline CDR1 and CDR2 sequences are SGHVS and FNYEAQ. This CDR3 reads CASSLDPQPQHF. CDR3 DNA sequence: TGTGCCAGCAGCTTAGACCCTCAGCCCCAGCATTTT. Full variable domain (missing parts from reference TRBV7-6 and TRBJ1-5): GAGVSQSPRYKVTKRGQDVALRCDPISGHVSLYWYRQALGQGPEFLTYFNYEAQQDKSGLPNDRFSAERPEGSISTLTIQRTEQRDSAMYRCASSLDPQPQHFGDGTRLSIL.